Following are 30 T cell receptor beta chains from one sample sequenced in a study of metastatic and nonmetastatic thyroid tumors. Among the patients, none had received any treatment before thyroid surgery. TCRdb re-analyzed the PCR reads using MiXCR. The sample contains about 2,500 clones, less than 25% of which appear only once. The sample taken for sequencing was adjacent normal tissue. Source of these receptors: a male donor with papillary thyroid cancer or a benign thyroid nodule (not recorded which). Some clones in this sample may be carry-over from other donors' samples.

The CDR3 loop reads CASSQGQGDALYCYTF. The CDR3 region has the DNA TGTGCCAGCAGCCAAGGACAGGGGGACGCACTATATTGCTACACCTTC. The chain has TRBV11-1 and TRBJ1-2; 10 bases line up with TRBD1. The V segment lost 5 bases and the J segment 9 bases; nucleotides outside the gene matches: 15. Germline V gene lookup returns CDR1 SGHAT and CDR2 FQDESV (reference sequence). CDR3 length: 16 amino acids.

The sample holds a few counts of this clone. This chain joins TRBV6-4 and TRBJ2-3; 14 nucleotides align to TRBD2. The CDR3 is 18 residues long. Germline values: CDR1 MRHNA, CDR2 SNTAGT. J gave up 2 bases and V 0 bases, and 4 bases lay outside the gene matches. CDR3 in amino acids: CASSDSGTSGGATDTQYF. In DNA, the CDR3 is TGTGCCAGCAGTGACTCCGGGACTAGCGGGGGAGCCACAGATACGCAGTATTTT.

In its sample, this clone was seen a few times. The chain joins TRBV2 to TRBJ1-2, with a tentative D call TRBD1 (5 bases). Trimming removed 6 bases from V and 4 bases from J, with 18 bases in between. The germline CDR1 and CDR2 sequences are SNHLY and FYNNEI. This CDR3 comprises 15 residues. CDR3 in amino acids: CASRARQTTLYGYTF. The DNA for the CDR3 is TGTGCCAGCAGGGCTCGACAGACTACTCTCTATGGCTACACCTTC.

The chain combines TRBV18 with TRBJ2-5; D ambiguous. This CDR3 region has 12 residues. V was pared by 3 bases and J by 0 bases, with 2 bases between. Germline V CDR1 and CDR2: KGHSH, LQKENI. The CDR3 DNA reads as TGTGCCAGCTCACCGAACCAAGAGACCCAGTACTTC. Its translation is CASSPNQETQYF.

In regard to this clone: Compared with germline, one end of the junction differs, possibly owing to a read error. CDR3 amino acids: CASSPASSCESFF. As DNA, the CDR3 is TGTGCCAGCAGCCCAGCGTCGAGCTGTGAATCTTTCTTT. The chain couples TRBV7-9 to TRBJ1-1; D not certain. The CDR3 loop spans 13 amino acids. Per germline, CDR1 SEHNR and CDR2 FQNEAQ (reference sequence). The full variable domain, completed using reference TRBV7-9 and TRBJ1-1, is DTGVSQNPRHKITKRGQNVTFRCDPISEHNRLYWYRQTLGQGPEFLTYFQNEAQLEKSRLLSDRFSAERPKGSFSTLEIQRTEQGDSAMYLCASSPASSCESFFGQGTRLTVV.

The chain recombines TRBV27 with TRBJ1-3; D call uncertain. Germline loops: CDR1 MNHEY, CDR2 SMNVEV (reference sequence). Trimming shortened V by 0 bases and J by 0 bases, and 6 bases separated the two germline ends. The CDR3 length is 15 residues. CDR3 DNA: TGTGCCAGCAGTTTATCTCAGACCTCTGGAAACACCATATATTTT. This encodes CASSLSQTSGNTIYF.

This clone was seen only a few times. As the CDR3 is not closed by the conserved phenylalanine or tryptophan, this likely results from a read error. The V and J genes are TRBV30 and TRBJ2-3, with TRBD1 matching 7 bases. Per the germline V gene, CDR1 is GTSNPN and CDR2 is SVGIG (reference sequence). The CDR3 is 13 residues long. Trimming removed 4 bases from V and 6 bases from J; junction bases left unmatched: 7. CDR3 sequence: CAWIRGLADTQYL. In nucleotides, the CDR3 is TGTGCCTGGATTAGGGGGCTAGCTGATACGCAGTATCTT.

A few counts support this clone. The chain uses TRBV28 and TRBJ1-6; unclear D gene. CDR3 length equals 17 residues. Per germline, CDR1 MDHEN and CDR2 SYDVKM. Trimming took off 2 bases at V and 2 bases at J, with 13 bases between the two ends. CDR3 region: CASSLPGGLAYNSPLHF. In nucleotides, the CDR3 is TGTGCCAGCAGTTTACCGGGAGGACTGGCCTATAATTCACCCCTCCACTTT.

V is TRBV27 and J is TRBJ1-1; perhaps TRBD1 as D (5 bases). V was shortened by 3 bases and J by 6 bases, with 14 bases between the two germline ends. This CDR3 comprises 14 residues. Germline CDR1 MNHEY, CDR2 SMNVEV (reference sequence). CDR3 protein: CASSLRGGNAEAFF. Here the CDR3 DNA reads TGTGCCAGCAGTTTGAGGGGAGGAAACGCTGAAGCTTTCTTT.

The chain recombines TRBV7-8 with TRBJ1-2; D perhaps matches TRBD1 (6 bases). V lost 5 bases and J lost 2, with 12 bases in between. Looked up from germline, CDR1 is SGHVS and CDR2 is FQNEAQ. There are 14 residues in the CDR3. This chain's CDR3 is CASSANRENYGYTF. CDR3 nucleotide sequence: TGTGCCAGCAGCGCGAACAGGGAGAACTATGGCTACACCTTC.

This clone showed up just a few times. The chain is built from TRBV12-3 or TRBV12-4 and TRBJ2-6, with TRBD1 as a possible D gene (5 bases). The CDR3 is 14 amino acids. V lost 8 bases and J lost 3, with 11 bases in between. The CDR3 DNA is TGTGCCAGCCTCGACAGTGTTGGGGCCAACGTCCTGACTTTC. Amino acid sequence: CASLDSVGANVLTF.

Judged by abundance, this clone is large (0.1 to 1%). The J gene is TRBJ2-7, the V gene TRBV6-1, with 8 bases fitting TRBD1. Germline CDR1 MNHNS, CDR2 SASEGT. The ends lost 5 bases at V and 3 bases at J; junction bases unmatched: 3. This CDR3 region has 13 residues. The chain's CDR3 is CASSKQGVYEQYF. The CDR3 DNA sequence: TGTGCCAGCAGTAAACAGGGGGTCTACGAGCAGTACTTC.

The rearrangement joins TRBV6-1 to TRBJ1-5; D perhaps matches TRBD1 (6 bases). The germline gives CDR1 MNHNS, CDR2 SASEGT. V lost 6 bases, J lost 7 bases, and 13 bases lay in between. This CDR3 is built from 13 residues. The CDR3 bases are TGTGCCAGCAGCGAACAGGGTTGGCAGCCCCAGCATTTT. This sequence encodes CASSEQGWQPQHF.

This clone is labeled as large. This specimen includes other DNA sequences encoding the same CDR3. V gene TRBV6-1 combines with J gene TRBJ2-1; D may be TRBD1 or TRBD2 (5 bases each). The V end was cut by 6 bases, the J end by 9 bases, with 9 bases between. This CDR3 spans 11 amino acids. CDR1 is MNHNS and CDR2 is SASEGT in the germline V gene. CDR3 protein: CASRQGPEQFF. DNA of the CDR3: TGTGCCAGCAGGCAGGGACCTGAGCAGTTCTTC.

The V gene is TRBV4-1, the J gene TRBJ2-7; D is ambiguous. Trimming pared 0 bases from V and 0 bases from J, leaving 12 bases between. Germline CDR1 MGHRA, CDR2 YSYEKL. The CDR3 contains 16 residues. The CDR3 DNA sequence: TGCGCCAGCAGCCAAGATTTTGTGTGGAACTCCTACGAGCAGTACTTC. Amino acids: CASSQDFVWNSYEQYF.

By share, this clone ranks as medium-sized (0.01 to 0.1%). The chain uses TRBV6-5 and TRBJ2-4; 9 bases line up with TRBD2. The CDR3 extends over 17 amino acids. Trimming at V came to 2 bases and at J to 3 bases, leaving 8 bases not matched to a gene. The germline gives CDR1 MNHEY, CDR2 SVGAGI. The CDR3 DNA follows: TGTGCCAGCAGTTACCAAGTGGGTAGCGGGGGCAAAAACATTCAGTACTTC. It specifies CASSYQVGSGGKNIQYF.

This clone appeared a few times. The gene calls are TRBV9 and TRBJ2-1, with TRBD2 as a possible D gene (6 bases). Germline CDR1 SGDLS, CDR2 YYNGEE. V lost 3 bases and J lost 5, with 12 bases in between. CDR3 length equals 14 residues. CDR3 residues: CASSGGEADNEQFF. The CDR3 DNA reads TGTGCCAGCAGCGGGGGGGAGGCAGACAATGAGCAGTTCTTC.

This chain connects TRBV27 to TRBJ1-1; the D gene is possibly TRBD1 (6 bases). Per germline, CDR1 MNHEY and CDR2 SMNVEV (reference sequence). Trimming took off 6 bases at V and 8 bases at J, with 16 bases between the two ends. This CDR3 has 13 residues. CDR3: CASSLPTGLEAFF. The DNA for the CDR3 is TGTGCCAGCAGCCTACCGACAGGCTTGGAAGCTTTCTTT.

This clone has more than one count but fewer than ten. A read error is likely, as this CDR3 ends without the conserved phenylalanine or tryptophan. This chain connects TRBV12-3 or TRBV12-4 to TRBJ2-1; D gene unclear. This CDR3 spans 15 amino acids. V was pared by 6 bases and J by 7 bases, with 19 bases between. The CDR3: CASRTCQVLFNEQFS. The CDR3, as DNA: TGTGCCAGCAGGACCTGCCAGGTGTTATTTAATGAGCAGTTCTCC.

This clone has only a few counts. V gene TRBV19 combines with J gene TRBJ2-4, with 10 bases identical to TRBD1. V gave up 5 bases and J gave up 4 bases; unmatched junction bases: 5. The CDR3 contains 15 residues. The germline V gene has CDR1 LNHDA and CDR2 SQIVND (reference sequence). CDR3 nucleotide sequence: TGTGCCAGTAGTTTGGGGACAGGGGAGAAAAACATTCAGTACTTC. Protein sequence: CASSLGTGEKNIQYF.

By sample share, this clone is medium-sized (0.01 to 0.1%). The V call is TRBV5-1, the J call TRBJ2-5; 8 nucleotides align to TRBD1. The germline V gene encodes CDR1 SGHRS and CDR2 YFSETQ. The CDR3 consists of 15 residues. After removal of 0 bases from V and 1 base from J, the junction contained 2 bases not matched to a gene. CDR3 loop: CASSLGQGTQETQYF. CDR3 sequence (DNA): TGCGCCAGCAGCTTGGGACAGGGGACCCAAGAGACCCAGTACTTC.

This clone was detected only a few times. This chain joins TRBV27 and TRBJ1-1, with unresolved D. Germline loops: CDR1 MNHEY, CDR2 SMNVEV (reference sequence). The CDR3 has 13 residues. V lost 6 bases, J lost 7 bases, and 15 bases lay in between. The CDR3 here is CASSLNAPGEAFF. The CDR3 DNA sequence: TGTGCCAGCAGCCTAAACGCACCGGGTGAAGCTTTCTTT.

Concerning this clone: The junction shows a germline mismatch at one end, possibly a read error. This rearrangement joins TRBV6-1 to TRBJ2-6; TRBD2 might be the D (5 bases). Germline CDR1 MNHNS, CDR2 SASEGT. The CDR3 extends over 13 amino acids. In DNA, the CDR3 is TGTGCCAGCAGTGAAAAGTACCGGACGCTACTAGTCTTC. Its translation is CASSEKYRTLLVF.

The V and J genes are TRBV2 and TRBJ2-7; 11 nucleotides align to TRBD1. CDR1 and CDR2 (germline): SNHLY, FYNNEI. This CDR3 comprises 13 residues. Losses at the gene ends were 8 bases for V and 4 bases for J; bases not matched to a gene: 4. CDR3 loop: CASCGTGGYEQYF. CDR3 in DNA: TGTGCCAGCTGCGGGACAGGGGGGTACGAGCAGTACTTC.

CDR3 region: CASSLGEIYGYTF. The CDR3 coding sequence is TGTGCCAGCAGCTTAGGGGAGATCTATGGCTACACCTTC. The chain couples TRBV7-9 to TRBJ1-2; the D is unclear. V was pared by 1 base and J by 4 bases, with 7 bases between. Per germline, CDR1 SEHNR and CDR2 FQNEAQ (reference sequence). This CDR3 is built from 13 residues.

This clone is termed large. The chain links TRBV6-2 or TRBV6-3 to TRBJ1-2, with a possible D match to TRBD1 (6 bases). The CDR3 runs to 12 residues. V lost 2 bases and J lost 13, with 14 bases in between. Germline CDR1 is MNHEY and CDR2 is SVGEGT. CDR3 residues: CASSYPDRWGTF. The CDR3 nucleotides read TGTGCCAGCAGTTACCCTGACAGGTGGGGCACCTTC.

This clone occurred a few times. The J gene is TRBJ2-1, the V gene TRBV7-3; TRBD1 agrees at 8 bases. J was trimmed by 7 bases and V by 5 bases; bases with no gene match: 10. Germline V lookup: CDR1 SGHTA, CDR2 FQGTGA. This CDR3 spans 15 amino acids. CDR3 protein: CASSLRQGISNEQFF. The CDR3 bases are TGTGCCAGCAGCCTCCGACAGGGGATATCGAATGAGCAGTTCTTC.

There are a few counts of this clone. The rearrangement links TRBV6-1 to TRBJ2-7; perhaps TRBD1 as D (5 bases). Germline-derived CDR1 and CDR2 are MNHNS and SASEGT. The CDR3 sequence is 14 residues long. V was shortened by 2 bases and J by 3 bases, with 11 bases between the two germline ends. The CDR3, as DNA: TGTGCCAGCAGTGAAAGGGGCAGGGTCTACGAGCAGTACTTC. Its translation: CASSERGRVYEQYF.

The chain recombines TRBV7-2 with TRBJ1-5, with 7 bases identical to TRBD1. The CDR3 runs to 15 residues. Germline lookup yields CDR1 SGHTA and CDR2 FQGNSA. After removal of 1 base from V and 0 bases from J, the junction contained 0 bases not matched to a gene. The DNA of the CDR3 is TGTGCCAGCAGCTTAGGGGACAGTAGCAATCAGCCCCAGCATTTT. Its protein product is CASSLGDSSNQPQHF.

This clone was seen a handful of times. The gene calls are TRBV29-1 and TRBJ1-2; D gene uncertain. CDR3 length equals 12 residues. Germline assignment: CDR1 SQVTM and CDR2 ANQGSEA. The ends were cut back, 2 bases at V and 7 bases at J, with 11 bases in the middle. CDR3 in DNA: TGCAGCGTTGAATACCCCCCGGGTGGCTACACCTTC. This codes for CSVEYPPGGYTF.